The source of this TCR beta chain is a study of blood T cell repertoires in COVID-19 (dated by TCRdb to the early 2020s). In the study overall: Samples from collaborators originated in the United States, Italy and Spain and spanned both the acute and convalescent phases of COVID-19. The material from the prospective study consisted of cDNA or gDNA derived from T cells, B-cell-depleted T cells, or PBMCs. Subjects who had been exposed to COVID-19, were actively infected with it, or had recovered from it provided the deeply sampled blood TCRbeta repertoires that made up the dataset. A freely available public database, intended as a resource for researchers studying the immune response to SARS-CoV-2, is where the repertoires were released. Samples came from the ongoing ImmuneRACE study (first 160 participants) plus 1,254 subjects from 6 global collaborators. Sample metadata almost always included a de-identified subject ID, COVID-19 status, age in years and sex. HLA class I and class II types, where available, came from metadata supplied by the sample provider rather than from assay-based typing.

Note on this clone: Its antigen is not yet known. One base away there is no much larger clone; base qualities are not given.

Beyond this particular receptor, the publication reports: The quantity of clinical and demographic metadata differed by source and by participant and was supplied without curation.

The immunoSEQ Assay, a bias-controlled multiplex PCR, was used to amplify TCRbeta CDR3 regions from genomic DNA. As for how the authors treated the data: The number of nucleated cells in each sample was estimated by amplification of reference gene primers within the assay. To quantify the absolute abundance of each unique TCRbeta CDR3 rearrangement, sequence reads were collapsed and filtered. For each sample, productive Simpson clonality was calculated as the square root of Simpson's diversity index over productive rearrangements. Here the immuneACCESS table is served through TCRdb, limited to in-frame sequences with V and J called. Missing clones are a known gap in these copies; in checked studies unresolved V genes cover under half, and the rest lacks a known reason. For V, J and clone size, that table is used; D and trimming come from the DNA. The sample yields some 200,000 clones; about 83% were counted once. The ten largest clones capture about 8% of the sample.

The CDR3 goes from the cysteine to the phenylalanine over 13 residues. Only the CDR3 part of the read is kept: 39 bases, read in frame from the first base. V is clipped by 3 bases and J by 5 bases, and the sequence between their germline boundaries is 8 bases long. Whole blood was collected in K2EDTA tubes by collaborating institutions according to the institutions' own protocols. For TCRbeta analysis, collaborator samples were shipped as frozen whole blood, as isolated PBMCs, or as DNA extracted from either sample type. The chain couples TRBV12-3 or TRBV12-4 to TRBJ1-5; the D gene is unclear. Specimen: peripheral blood. The sequence was obtained from a woman aged 45 to 65 with active or convalescent COVID-19. The DNA is as follows: TGTGCCAGCAGTTTTCGACTGGATCAGCCCCAGCATTTT. Its protein product is CASSFRLDQPQHF.